Each of the 13 T cell receptor beta chains below was sequenced from the same sample in a study of CXCR3-negative and CXCR3-positive naive CD8 T cells. UMI labels and 5' RACE were used to prepare the TRB cDNA libraries. From the 5' RACE reads, TCRdb lists one entry per CDR3 protein and no DNA. The sample totals 65,000 to 75,000 distinct CDR3 sequences. Material for sequencing was naive CXCR3- CD8+ T cells from blood. This sample's subset: CD45RO-CCR7+CD27+CD95- naive CD8+ T cells lacking CXCR3 (TNR3-). The receptors derive from a human donor in good health. Some clones in this sample may be carry-over from other donors' samples.

CDR3 region: CASSGDPRWGYTF. The chain employs TRBV7-9 and TRBJ1-2; TCRdb's assignment of TRBD1 cannot be checked, as there is no DNA. The CDR3 runs 13 residues. Germline V gene sequence: CDR1 SEHNR, CDR2 FQNEAQ (reference sequence).

The chain is built from TRBV7-9 and TRBJ2-1. Germline V gene data show CDR1 as SEHNR and CDR2 as FQNEAQ (reference sequence). CDR3 length equals 11 residues. Here the CDR3 reads CASSSDNEQFF.

The chain is built from TRBV10-2 and TRBJ2-3; with no DNA, the TCRdb D assignment of TRBD2 cannot be verified. The germline CDR1 and CDR2 sequences are WSHSY and SAAADI. CDR3 length: 16 residues. The CDR3: CASSETLAGGADTQYF.

This CDR3 is CSVEIDGEQYF. The chain joins TRBV29-1 to TRBJ2-7. This CDR3 has 11 residues. Germline-derived CDR1 and CDR2 are SQVTM and ANQGSEA.

V gene TRBV3-1 combines with J gene TRBJ1-1; absent DNA, TCRdb's TRBD1 call cannot be checked. The CDR3 covers 15 residues. Germline V CDR1 and CDR2: LGHDT, YNNKEL (reference sequence). This CDR3 is CASSQVRGPYTEAFF.

The rearrangement joins TRBV20-1 to TRBJ2-4; TCRdb names TRBD1, which stays unverified in the absence of DNA. The CDR3 is 14 amino acids. Germline CDR1 reads DFQATT; CDR2 reads SNEGSKA (reference sequence). The CDR3 loop is CSLHLGGGRNIQYF.

The V gene is TRBV12-3 or TRBV12-4, the J gene TRBJ1-3. The CDR3 totals 16 residues. The CDR3 protein is CASSPSKSGRGNTIYF.

This chain uses TRBV29-1 with TRBJ2-7; TCRdb's D call, TRBD1, is unchecked because there is no DNA. Per the germline V gene, CDR1 is SQVTM and CDR2 is ANQGSEA. The CDR3 runs 15 residues. This CDR3 reads CSAYGGTGPSYEQYF.

The chain links TRBV7-9 to TRBJ2-5; TCRdb's D call of TRBD1 is untestable without DNA. Germline-derived CDR1 and CDR2 are SEHNR and FQNEAQ (reference sequence). The CDR3 length is 12 residues. CDR3 residues: CATYKGFGTQYF.

The V gene is TRBV5-4, the J gene TRBJ2-1; lacking DNA, the TRBD2 call made by TCRdb goes unchecked. The CDR3 runs 16 residues. CDR1 and CDR2 from the germline V gene are SGHNT and YYREEE (reference sequence). The chain's CDR3 is CASSLTLAGGPGEQFF.

The chain carries TRBV29-1 and TRBJ2-7; absent DNA, TCRdb's TRBD1 call cannot be checked. This CDR3 contains 16 residues. In germline, CDR1 is SQVTM, CDR2 ANQGSEA. This CDR3 is CSVELTGQGASYEQYF.

V gene TRBV29-1 combines with J gene TRBJ2-7; the D gene TCRdb calls, TRBD1, cannot be checked with no DNA. The CDR3 totals 14 residues. Germline loops: CDR1 SQVTM, CDR2 ANQGSEA. CDR3 region: CSVRGSPSSYEQYF.

The V gene is TRBV7-8, the J gene TRBJ2-2; TCRdb indicates TRBD2, and absent DNA this call remains unverified. Germline V CDR1 and CDR2: SGHVS, FQNEAQ. CDR3 size: 16 residues. The CDR3: CASSSQDSGATGELFF.